This entry lists 22 T cell receptor beta chains sequenced from one sample in a study of T cell changes during pregnancy in multiple sclerosis. This table comes from immunoSEQ multiplex PCR, and its TCRdb copy is limited to in-frame clones, with some not included. There are over 90,000 clones in the sample; 92% occur only once, and about 0.89% lies in the top ten. The sample in question was peripheral blood, obtained after pregnancy. The receptors here all came from a female donor with multiple sclerosis, enrolled in a pregnancy study.

This clone was seen only a few times. The CDR3 DNA is TGTGCCAGCAGGGGATCACTAGCGGGGTCCTACGAGCAGTACTTC. This translates into CASRGSLAGSYEQYF. J is TRBJ2-7 and V is TRBV2; 10 nucleotides align to TRBD2. V shed 6 bases, J shed 1 base, and the junction held 6 bases outside the gene matches. Per germline, CDR1 SNHLY and CDR2 FYNNEI. CDR3 length: 15 amino acids.

The CDR3 spells CASSPQGISYEQYF. DNA of the CDR3: TGTGCCAGCAGCCCCCAGGGAATATCCTACGAGCAGTACTTC. This rearrangement joins TRBV7-2 to TRBJ2-7; D is possibly TRBD1 (5 bases). CDR1 is SGHTA, CDR2 FQGNSA, per germline. CDR3 length: 14 residues. Trimming shortened V by 5 bases and J by 1 base, and 12 bases separated the two germline ends.

The chain links TRBV6-4 to TRBJ2-1, with 7 bases that match TRBD1. Germline-derived CDR1 and CDR2 are MRHNA and SNTAGT. With 6 bases clipped from V and 5 bases from J, the junction kept 4 bases outside the gene matches. The CDR3 totals 13 residues. The CDR3: CASSPTGNNEQFF. For the CDR3, the DNA is TGTGCCAGCAGCCCGACAGGGAACAATGAGCAGTTCTTC.

The chain uses TRBV4-2 and TRBJ1-6; D might be TRBD1 (6 bases). Trimming removed 2 bases from V and 7 bases from J, with 9 bases in between. CDR1 and CDR2 (germline): LGHNA, YNFKEQ. This CDR3 has 14 residues. The CDR3 region has the DNA TGTGCCAGCAGCCAAAGAACAGGGAATTCACCCCTCCACTTT. Encoded protein: CASSQRTGNSPLHF.

A few counts support this clone. The J gene is TRBJ1-3, the V gene TRBV6-1; D remains unclear. The CDR3 totals 15 residues. The V end was cut by 0 bases, the J end by 5 bases, with 11 bases between. Germline CDR1 reads MNHNS; CDR2 reads SASEGT. CDR3 coding DNA: TGTGCCAGCAGTGAAGCGGTTAACATCAGAAACACCATATATTTT. This sequence encodes CASSEAVNIRNTIYF.

The V call is TRBV5-4, the J call TRBJ2-7; 8 nucleotides agree with TRBD2. CDR3 length: 19 amino acids. Germline V gives CDR1 SGHNT, CDR2 YYREEE (reference sequence). V lost 0 bases and J lost 5; bases outside the gene matches: 19. The CDR3 DNA is TGTGCCAGCAGCTTGGAGACGGACACCCGACTAGCGAGGGACAACGAGCAGTACTTC. Protein product: CASSLETDTRLARDNEQYF.

This chain joins TRBV16 and TRBJ1-5, with D uncertain. Trimming cost V 4 bases and J 4 bases, with 11 bases left between them. Germline CDR1 reads KGHSY; CDR2 reads FQNENV. The CDR3 has 14 residues. CDR3: CASSPQNGNQPQHF. In DNA, the CDR3 is TGTGCCAGCAGCCCCCAAAACGGTAATCAGCCCCAGCATTTT.

J is TRBJ1-5 and V is TRBV5-1; no reliable D call. This CDR3 region has 16 residues. The ends were cut back, 0 bases at V and 0 bases at J, with 10 bases in the middle. The germline V gene encodes CDR1 SGHRS and CDR2 YFSETQ. The CDR3 sequence: CASSLARDFSNQPQHF. CDR3 bases: TGCGCCAGCAGCTTGGCTCGAGACTTTAGCAATCAGCCCCAGCATTTT.

This clone was found once. The chain links TRBV9 to TRBJ1-2, with 7 bases aligning to TRBD1. The J segment lost 6 bases and the V segment lost 3 bases, leaving 11 bases of the junction unmatched. The germline gives CDR1 SGDLS, CDR2 YYNGEE. This CDR3 spans 15 amino acids. The CDR3 nucleotides are TGTGCCAGCAGCGCCGGACAGGCAACGACCAATGGCTACACCTTC. Translation gives CASSAGQATTNGYTF. The whole variable domain, remainder taken from reference TRBV9 and TRBJ1-2, is DSGVTQTPKHLITATGQRVTLRCSPRSGDLSVYWYQQSLDQGLQFLIQYYNGEERAKGNILERFSAQQFPDLHSELNLSSLELGDSALYFCASSAGQATTNGYTFGSGTRLTVV.

The chain joins TRBV5-1 to TRBJ1-1; perhaps TRBD1 as D (6 bases). This CDR3 contains 13 residues. V was clipped by 0 bases and J by 7 bases, with 10 bases between them. Germline V CDR1 and CDR2: SGHRS, YFSETQ. The CDR3 spells CASSLEVRGEAFF. The CDR3 DNA follows: TGCGCCAGCAGCTTGGAGGTCAGGGGTGAAGCTTTCTTT.

The chain carries TRBV27 and TRBJ2-3; 12 bases match TRBD2. The germline CDR1 and CDR2 sequences are MNHEY and SMNVEV (reference sequence). The CDR3 contains 19 residues. With 2 bases clipped from V and 0 bases from J, the junction kept 9 bases outside the gene matches. As DNA, the CDR3 is TGTGCCAGCAGTTTAAGACTAGCGGGAGTGCGACCTAGCACAGATACGCAGTATTTT. The encoded protein is CASSLRLAGVRPSTDTQYF.

The CDR3 DNA follows: TGTGCCAGCAGTGACAATAGCTATTCACCCCTCCACTTT. It specifies CASSDNSYSPLHF. The J gene is TRBJ1-6, the V gene TRBV6-1; D not certain. Trimming left V 3 bases short and J 8 bases short, with 8 bases between. Germline-derived CDR1 and CDR2 are MNHNS and SASEGT. This CDR3 has 13 residues.

The CDR3 loop reads CAWSRAAQETQYF. The DNA for the CDR3 is TGTGCCTGGTCGAGAGCGGCACAAGAGACCCAGTACTTC. The chain carries TRBV30 and TRBJ2-5; maybe TRBD2 (5 bases). CDR1 GTSNPN and CDR2 SVGIG come from the germline V gene (reference sequence). The length of the CDR3 is 13 residues. The V and J ends lost 5 bases and 2 bases respectively, with 12 bases between them. The entire variable domain, with the rest obtained from reference TRBV30 and TRBJ2-5, is as follows: SQTIHQWPATLVQPVGSPLSLECTVEGTSNPNLYWYRQAAGRGLQLLFYSVGIGQISSEVPQNLSASRPQDRQFILSSKKLLLSDSGFYLCAWSRAAQETQYFGPGTRLLVL.

This sequence joins TRBV4-1 and TRBJ1-1; no clear D. This CDR3 region has 15 residues. Germline-derived CDR1 and CDR2 are MGHRA and YSYEKL. V lost 0 bases, J lost 0 bases, and 8 bases lay in between. The CDR3 region has the DNA TGCGCCAGCAGCCAAGACGGCACTATGAACACTGAAGCTTTCTTT. Its protein is CASSQDGTMNTEAFF.

The chain joins TRBV5-1 to TRBJ2-2; 9 bases map to TRBD1. From germline, CDR1 is SGHRS and CDR2 YFSETQ. The CDR3 is 16 residues long. V trimming: 3 bases; J trimming: 2 bases; junction bases outside the gene matches: 5. The DNA for the CDR3 is TGCGCCAGCAGCTGGAAGGGACAGGGAAACACCGGGGAGCTGTTTTTT. This sequence encodes CASSWKGQGNTGELFF.

The V call is TRBV19, the J call TRBJ2-7; no clear D. CDR1 is LNHDA, CDR2 SQIVND, per germline (reference sequence). This CDR3 contains 18 residues. Trimming cost V 3 bases and J 0 bases, with 21 bases left between them. The CDR3: CASSILPLTPTISYEQYF. The CDR3 DNA reads as TGTGCCAGTAGTATTTTGCCCCTGACACCTACGATCTCCTACGAGCAGTACTTC.

CDR3 sequence reads: CSVNSRGEAEAFF. CDR3 DNA: TGCAGCGTTAATTCCAGGGGAGAGGCTGAAGCTTTCTTT. J is TRBJ1-1 and V is TRBV29-1, with D perhaps TRBD1 (6 bases). The CDR3 totals 13 residues. Trimming left V 5 bases short and J 6 bases short, with 16 bases between. Germline CDR1 SQVTM, CDR2 ANQGSEA.

This chain connects TRBV6-4 to TRBJ1-2, with D possibly being TRBD1 (6 bases). The CDR3 has 14 residues. Looked up from germline, CDR1 is MRHNA and CDR2 is SNTAGT. Trimming pared 0 bases from V and 8 bases from J, leaving 13 bases between. CDR3: CASSDSKGRGGYTF. The CDR3 DNA follows: TGTGCCAGCAGTGACTCGAAGGGCAGGGGAGGCTACACCTTC.

V and J are TRBV9 and TRBJ1-2; 10 bases are a match to TRBD1. The CDR3 runs to 16 residues. Germline values: CDR1 SGDLS, CDR2 YYNGEE. Trimming took 3 bases from V and 4 from J; bases not matched to a gene: 9. CDR3 region: CASSARDRGAGYGYTF. CDR3 nucleotides: TGTGCCAGCAGCGCCCGGGACAGGGGCGCGGGCTATGGCTACACCTTC. Supplemented by reference TRBV9 and TRBJ1-2, the full variable domain reads DSGVTQTPKHLITATGQRVTLRCSPRSGDLSVYWYQQSLDQGLQFLIQYYNGEERAKGNILERFSAQQFPDLHSELNLSSLELGDSALYFCASSARDRGAGYGYTFGSGTRLTVV.

The V gene is TRBV6-5, the J gene TRBJ2-2; 7 bases map to TRBD1. Trimming cost V 6 bases and J 6 bases; bases outside gene matches: 7. The CDR3 extends over 14 amino acids. Germline V gives CDR1 MNHEY, CDR2 SVGAGI. The CDR3 is CASRRRQGSGELFF. CDR3 sequence (DNA): TGTGCCAGCAGGCGTCGACAGGGATCCGGGGAGCTGTTTTTT.

CDR3: CASSRTESSYEQYF. The CDR3, as DNA: TGCGCCAGCAGTCGGACAGAGAGCTCCTACGAGCAGTACTTC. The chain couples TRBV4-1 to TRBJ2-7, with D possibly matching TRBD1 (6 bases). The CDR3 is 14 residues long. V was cut by 6 bases and J by 0 bases, with 12 bases left in between. CDR1 is MGHRA and CDR2 is YSYEKL in the germline V gene.

This clone appeared a single time. The chain uses TRBV30 and TRBJ1-2, with unresolved D. Germline CDR1 reads GTSNPN; CDR2 reads SVGIG (reference sequence). The germline V and J ends were trimmed by 4 bases and 7 bases, with 13 bases remaining between them. The CDR3 is made up of 12 amino acids. The CDR3 region has the DNA TGTGCCTGGATGAATATATACATTGGCTACACCTTC. This gives the protein CAWMNIYIGYTF.